These T cell receptor beta chains were read from a single sample in a study of metastatic and nonmetastatic thyroid tumors. TCRdb reprocessed the PCR reads using MiXCR. Of more than 25,000 clones in the sample, approximately 24% are singletons; the top ten hold 5.5% to 7%. The sequencing input was blood. The receptors originated from a female donor with papillary thyroid cancer or a benign thyroid nodule (not recorded which). Some clones in this sample may be carry-over from other donors' samples. The CDR3 runs from the conserved cysteine through the conserved F or W. Fields, in order: D gene, J gene, clone size, V gene, CDR3 DNA, CDR3 protein. A D gene is named only where the DNA matches it firmly. Some rows mark clone size as missing; the rest say once, few, many or name a class of expanded clone.

D gene: -; J gene: TRBJ2-5; clone size: -; V gene: TRBV20-1; CDR3 DNA: TGCAGTGCGGGAACGAGACGGCAAGAGACCCAGTACTTC; CDR3 protein: CSAGTRRQETQYF
D gene: -; J gene: TRBJ1-6; clone size: few; V gene: TRBV10-3; CDR3 DNA: TGTGCCATCGGGCCCCAGGCTGGTAATTCACCCCTCCACTTT; CDR3 protein: CAIGPQAGNSPLHF
D gene: -; J gene: TRBJ2-3; clone size: many; V gene: TRBV14; CDR3 DNA: TGTGCCAGCAGCCCACCTCTGCGCTCTAGCACAGATACGCAGTATTTT; CDR3 protein: CASSPPLRSSTDTQYF
D gene: -; J gene: TRBJ2-3; clone size: many; V gene: TRBV20-1; CDR3 DNA: TGCAGTGCGGCAGAGGGACCTACCCTAGAAACAGATACGCAGTATTTT; CDR3 protein: CSAAEGPTLETDTQYF
D gene: -; J gene: TRBJ1-4; clone size: many; V gene: TRBV11-2; CDR3 DNA: TGTGCCAGCAGCTTAAGTATTATCAGTGCCAAAAATGAAAAACTGTTTTTT; CDR3 protein: CASSLSIISAKNEKLFF
D gene: -; J gene: TRBJ1-5; clone size: -; V gene: TRBV30; CDR3 DNA: TGTGCCTGGAGTGTGGGGGTTGGGGGGCAGCCCCAGCATTTT; CDR3 protein: CAWSVGVGGQPQHF
D gene: -; J gene: TRBJ1-6; clone size: -; V gene: TRBV28; CDR3 DNA: TGTGCCAGCAGTTTATACGGACAGAACAAACAGAGGGCCCTCCACTTT; CDR3 protein: CASSLYGQNKQRALHF
D gene: TRBD1; J gene: TRBJ2-5; clone size: many; V gene: TRBV10-2; CDR3 DNA: TGCGCCAGCAGGATAGGACAGGGAACGAAGACCCAGTACTTC; CDR3 protein: CASRIGQGTKTQYF
D gene: TRBD2; J gene: TRBJ2-7; clone size: medium-sized; V gene: TRBV10-3; CDR3 DNA: TGTGCCATCAGGACTAGCGGCGACGAGCAGTACTTC; CDR3 protein: CAIRTSGDEQYF
D gene: TRBD1; J gene: TRBJ1-5; clone size: medium-sized; V gene: TRBV20-1; CDR3 DNA: TGCAGTGTAAAGACAGGGATGGACAATCAGCCCCAGCATTTT; CDR3 protein: CSVKTGMDNQPQHF
D gene: TRBD1; J gene: TRBJ1-2; clone size: many; V gene: TRBV6-1; CDR3 DNA: TGTGCCAGCCAGGGACAGCCGGGGTATGGCTACACCTTC; CDR3 protein: CASQGQPGYGYTF
D gene: -; J gene: TRBJ2-2; clone size: few; V gene: TRBV12-3/TRBV12-4; CDR3 DNA: TGTGCCAGCAGTTTTCGACTAGTCACCGGGGAGCTGTTTTTT; CDR3 protein: CASSFRLVTGELFF
D gene: -; J gene: TRBJ2-5; clone size: -; V gene: TRBV11-2; CDR3 DNA: TGTGCCAGCAGCTTAGACACCGGGCGGCCAGTACAAGATACCCAGTACTTC; CDR3 protein: CASSLDTGRPVQDTQYF
D gene: -; J gene: TRBJ1-4; clone size: -; V gene: TRBV30; CDR3 DNA: TGTGCCTGGATTCACCAGGAATATGAAAAACTGTTTTTT; CDR3 protein: CAWIHQEYEKLFF
D gene: -; J gene: TRBJ1-3; clone size: many; V gene: TRBV15; CDR3 DNA: TGTGCCACCAGCAGAGATGGTTCCCCCTACTCTGGAAACACCATATATTTT; CDR3 protein: CATSRDGSPYSGNTIYF
D gene: -; J gene: TRBJ2-1; clone size: once; V gene: TRBV20-1; CDR3 DNA: TGCAGTGCCACGAGGGATTACAATGAGCAGTTCTTC; CDR3 protein: CSATRDYNEQFF
D gene: TRBD1; J gene: TRBJ2-3; clone size: -; V gene: TRBV18; CDR3 DNA: TGTGCCAGCTCACCTGTTATGGACAGGGGCACAGATACGCAGTATTTT; CDR3 protein: CASSPVMDRGTDTQYF
D gene: -; J gene: TRBJ2-2; clone size: few; V gene: TRBV11-2; CDR3 DNA: TGTGCCAGCATCTTATACCCGCCGCGAGAGGTATTGTATGACGGGGAGCTGTTTTTT; CDR3 protein: CASILYPPREVLYDGELFF
D gene: -; J gene: TRBJ1-3; clone size: medium-sized; V gene: TRBV9; CDR3 DNA: TGTGCCAGCAACCCAGGGGCCGGAAACACCATATATTTT; CDR3 protein: CASNPGAGNTIYF
D gene: TRBD1; J gene: TRBJ2-4; clone size: many; V gene: TRBV4-2; CDR3 DNA: TGTGCCAGCAGCCAAGATCAGAACAGGGGGAACATTCAGTACTTC; CDR3 protein: CASSQDQNRGNIQYF